This is a list of T cell receptor beta chains from one sample in a study of blood T cell repertoires in COVID-19. This table comes from immunoSEQ multiplex PCR, and its TCRdb copy is limited to in-frame clones, with some not included. This table holds 150,000 to 200,000 clones, approximately 78% found once. Sequenced material: PBMCs or T cells enriched from blood (not recorded which). All receptors come from a woman aged 45 to 65 who had recovered from COVID-19. The CDR3 runs from the conserved cysteine through the conserved F or W. Fields, in order: clone size, V gene, J gene, D gene, CDR3 DNA, CDR3 protein. The D gene is left open where the match is weak. Only some rows state a clone size, as once, few, many or a class for expanded clones.

.	TRBV3-1/TRBV3-2	TRBJ1-2	TRBD1	TGTGCCAGCAGCCAAGATCCCGGGACAGCTGGCTACACCTTC	CASSQDPGTAGYTF
.	TRBV19	TRBJ2-7	.	TGTGCCAGTAGTATTGGTGAGGGGGTTGGTCGCGAGCAGTACTTC	CASSIGEGVGREQYF
.	TRBV3-1/TRBV3-2	TRBJ2-1	TRBD2	TGTGCCAGCACCGAGACTAGCGGGAGATCCTACAATGAGCAGTTCTTC	CASTETSGRSYNEQFF
.	TRBV5-4	TRBJ1-5	.	TGTGCCAGCAGCCTACAGGGACCCGGGCAGCCCCAGCATTTT	CASSLQGPGQPQHF
.	TRBV19	TRBJ2-5	TRBD2	TGTGCCAGTAGTACAGGGACTACCCTTCCGTACCAAGAGACCCAGTACTTC	CASSTGTTLPYQETQYF
.	TRBV7-3	TRBJ2-1	.	TGTGCCAGCAGCCTAAACCCTAGCCCCCCACACACCAATGAGCAGTTCTTC	CASSLNPSPPHTNEQFF
.	TRBV5-1	TRBJ2-5	.	TGCGCCAGCAGCTGGGGGAGGACTGGCGCTGGGGAGACCCAGTACTTC	CASSWGRTGAGETQYF
.	TRBV2	TRBJ2-3	TRBD2	TGTGCCAGCAGTGTCAGACTAGCGATGAATACGCAGTATTTT	CASSVRLAMNTQYF
.	TRBV24-1	TRBJ2-1	TRBD2	TGTGCCACCAGTGAGGGGGGGATCAGCGGTATGAGCTCCTACAATGAGCAGTTCTTC	CATSEGGISGMSSYNEQFF
.	TRBV5-4	TRBJ2-3	TRBD1	TGTGCCAGCAGCAAGACCGGGACAGGGGTAACAGATACGCAGTATTTT	CASSKTGTGVTDTQYF
.	TRBV2	TRBJ2-3	TRBD2	TGTGCCAGCAGTGTCGGGAGGGGCCCCACAGATACGCAGTATTTT	CASSVGRGPTDTQYF
.	TRBV30	TRBJ2-7	.	TGTGCCTGGGCGCGACAGGAAGAGGGCGAGCAGTACTTC	CAWARQEEGEQYF
.	TRBV6-5	TRBJ2-7	.	TGTGCCAGCAGTTACTACCCCTCGGGACAACCCTACGAGCAGTACTTC	CASSYYPSGQPYEQYF
.	TRBV7-2	TRBJ2-2	TRBD2	TGTGCCAGCAGCTTACGCCTAGCGGGAGCGGGGACCGGGGAGCTGTTTTTT	CASSLRLAGAGTGELFF
.	TRBV3-1/TRBV3-2	TRBJ2-3	TRBD2	TGTGCCAGCAGCCAGCTCGGTAGCGGGGAGGCAGATACGCAGTATTTT	CASSQLGSGEADTQYF
.	TRBV23-1	TRBJ1-5	.	TGCGCCAGCCTGGGAAGGGGAAGGGAAGGACAGCCCCAGCATTTT	CASLGRGREGQPQHF
.	TRBV27	TRBJ2-6	TRBD1	TGTGCCAGCAGTACATTGGACAGGGCTGGGGCCAACGTCCTGACTTTC	CASSTLDRAGANVLTF
.	TRBV10-3	TRBJ1-2	TRBD1	TGTGCCATCAGGAGCCCGGACAGGGCCAACTATGGCTACACCTTC	CAIRSPDRANYGYTF
.	TRBV5-1	TRBJ1-1	.	TGCGCCAGCAGCGACGGAGGGCTGCACACTGAAGCTTTCTTT	CASSDGGLHTEAFF
once	TRBV29-1	TRBJ2-5	.	TGCAGCGTTGAAGGCAGGGGTGAGACCCAGTACTTC	CSVEGRGETQYF
.	TRBV5-1	TRBJ2-4	TRBD1	TGCGCCAGCGCTGTCGGGACAGCGAACATTCAGTACTTC	CASAVGTANIQYF
.	TRBV12-3/TRBV12-4	TRBJ2-7	.	TGTGCCAGCCGCGGGGAGTCCTACGAGCAGTACTTC	CASRGESYEQYF
once	TRBV5-6	TRBJ1-2	.	TGTGCCAGCAGCGGGGACACTGTCGGGGGCTACACCTTC	CASSGDTVGGYTF
.	TRBV5-4	TRBJ2-7	.	TGTGCCAGCAGCTTGGGGGACATCTCCGGCTCCTACGAGCAGTACTTC	CASSLGDISGSYEQYF
.	TRBV19	TRBJ1-2	TRBD1	TGTGCCAGTAATCCAGGGGGTTACTATGGCTACACCTTC	CASNPGGYYGYTF
.	TRBV5-4	TRBJ2-7	TRBD2	TGTGCCAGCAGTCCTACTAGCGGGAATCGCAACGAGCAGTACTTC	CASSPTSGNRNEQYF
.	TRBV20-1	TRBJ1-2	.	TGCAGTGCTTCAGGGGTGGCGGGCTACACCTTC	CSASGVAGYTF
many	TRBV3-1/TRBV3-2	TRBJ2-1	.	TGTGCCAGCAGCCGTAGCGGAATTGAGCAGTTCTTC	CASSRSGIEQFF
.	TRBV2	TRBJ1-4	TRBD1	TGTGCCAGCAGTTCGAGAGGGGGCGAAAAACTGTTTTTT	CASSSRGGEKLFF
.	TRBV7-8	TRBJ1-4	.	TGTGCCAGCAGCAAACAAACAGGGTTCCGCGGTGAAAAACTGTTTTTT	CASSKQTGFRGEKLFF
.	TRBV29-1	TRBJ1-2	TRBD1	TGCAGCGTTGAAAGGGACAGGGCTGGCGGCGGCTACACCTTC	CSVERDRAGGGYTF
.	TRBV29-1	TRBJ2-7	TRBD1	TGCAGCGTGGCGTTGGGGGACAGAAGCTCCTACGAGCAGTACTTC	CSVALGDRSSYEQYF
few	TRBV7-2	TRBJ1-4	TRBD1	TGTGCCAGCAGCTTAGGGGCAGGGGGTAATGAAAAACTGTTTTTT	CASSLGAGGNEKLFF
.	TRBV7-8	TRBJ2-1	TRBD2	TGTGCCAGCAGCTCCGGGAGGGGGGCCTACAATGAGCAGTTCTTC	CASSSGRGAYNEQFF
few	TRBV6-5	TRBJ1-5	.	TGTGCCAGCAATATCCCCAATCAGCCCCAGCATTTT	CASNIPNQPQHF